This is a list of T cell receptor beta chains from one sample in a study of shared clonotypes between healthy human individuals. Some clones are missing from TCRdb's copy, which holds only in-frame ones; the method was immunoSEQ multiplex PCR. This sample has hundreds of thousands of clones; about two thirds occur once, and the top ten carry about 1.8%. The sample taken for sequencing was memory CD4+ T cells sorted from blood. Receptors were obtained from a woman in her 30s in good health. The CDR3 runs from the conserved cysteine through the conserved F or W. The D gene is left open where the match is weak. Only part of the rows carry a size: once, few, many, or a class if the clone is expanded.

CDR3 protein: CASSQVTSGNTIYF; CDR3 DNA: TGTGCCTCATCACAGGTAACCTCTGGAAACACCATATATTTT; J gene: TRBJ1-3; clone size: many; V gene: TRBV19; D gene: -
CDR3 protein: CASSPDRGRALSGANVLTF; CDR3 DNA: TGCGCCAGCAGCCCGGACAGGGGCCGCGCCCTTTCTGGGGCCAACGTCCTGACTTTC; J gene: TRBJ2-6; clone size: -; V gene: TRBV5-1; D gene: TRBD1
CDR3 protein: CAWKAGPNTEAFF; CDR3 DNA: TGTGCCTGGAAGGCGGGCCCGAACACTGAAGCTTTCTTT; J gene: TRBJ1-1; clone size: -; V gene: TRBV30; D gene: -
CDR3 protein: CASSLLMGYEQYF; CDR3 DNA: TGTGCCAGCAGCTTATTGATGGGGTACGAGCAGTACTTC; J gene: TRBJ2-7; clone size: -; V gene: TRBV7-9; D gene: -
CDR3 protein: CASSLSFPGASGNTIYF; CDR3 DNA: TGTGCCAGCAGCCTGAGTTTTCCGGGGGCATCTGGAAACACCATATATTTT; J gene: TRBJ1-3; clone size: once; V gene: TRBV11-2; D gene: -
CDR3 protein: CASSPQRGRLSSYEQYF; CDR3 DNA: TGTGCCAGCAGCCCGCAACGTGGGCGCCTGAGCTCCTACGAGCAGTACTTC; J gene: TRBJ2-7; clone size: -; V gene: TRBV5-8; D gene: -
CDR3 protein: CASSIGTTLDTQYF; CDR3 DNA: TGTGCCAGTAGTATTGGGACCACCCTGGATACGCAGTATTTT; J gene: TRBJ2-3; clone size: -; V gene: TRBV19; D gene: -
CDR3 protein: CASGLGTTDTQYF; CDR3 DNA: TGTGCTAGTGGTTTGGGAACGACAGATACGCAGTATTTT; J gene: TRBJ2-3; clone size: -; V gene: TRBV12-5; D gene: -
CDR3 protein: CASGYQGPPLNTEAFF; CDR3 DNA: TGTGCTAGTGGTTATCAGGGGCCTCCTCTGAACACTGAAGCTTTCTTT; J gene: TRBJ1-1; clone size: -; V gene: TRBV12-5; D gene: -
CDR3 protein: CASPRLLAANTGELFF; CDR3 DNA: TGTGCCAGTCCGAGATTGCTAGCGGCGAACACCGGGGAGCTGTTTTTT; J gene: TRBJ2-2; clone size: -; V gene: TRBV7-9; D gene: TRBD2
CDR3 protein: CASSLGREYEQYF; CDR3 DNA: TGTGCCAGCAGCTTAGGGAGGGAATACGAGCAGTACTTC; J gene: TRBJ2-7; clone size: -; V gene: TRBV7-3; D gene: TRBD2
CDR3 protein: CASSPTGGNYEQYF; CDR3 DNA: TGTGCCAGCTCTCCAACAGGGGGCAACTACGAGCAGTACTTC; J gene: TRBJ2-7; clone size: -; V gene: TRBV18; D gene: TRBD1
CDR3 protein: CASSMDWGETQYF; CDR3 DNA: TGTGCCAGTAGTATGGATTGGGGAGAGACCCAGTACTTC; J gene: TRBJ2-5; clone size: -; V gene: TRBV19; D gene: -
CDR3 protein: CAISLGTGGYEQYF; CDR3 DNA: TGTGCCATCAGCTTGGGGACAGGGGGCTACGAGCAGTACTTC; J gene: TRBJ2-7; clone size: -; V gene: TRBV10-3; D gene: TRBD1
CDR3 protein: CASSPMSGGNTGELFF; CDR3 DNA: TGTGCCAGCTCACCAATGAGCGGGGGGAACACCGGGGAGCTGTTTTTT; J gene: TRBJ2-2; clone size: -; V gene: TRBV18; D gene: TRBD2
CDR3 protein: CASSPGGTDTQYF; CDR3 DNA: TGTGCCAGTAGTCCAGGGGGCACAGATACGCAGTATTTT; J gene: TRBJ2-3; clone size: -; V gene: TRBV19; D gene: -
CDR3 protein: CASSLGYSGNTIYF; CDR3 DNA: TGTGCCAGCAGCTTGGGATACTCTGGAAACACCATATATTTT; J gene: TRBJ1-3; clone size: once; V gene: TRBV5-4; D gene: -
CDR3 protein: CSVYLVPKLFF; CDR3 DNA: TGCAGCGTCTACCTGGTACCTAAACTGTTTTTT; J gene: TRBJ1-4; clone size: -; V gene: TRBV29-1; D gene: -
CDR3 protein: CSVRGDPLTGELFF; CDR3 DNA: TGCAGCGTTCGGGGGGACCCTTTAACCGGGGAGCTGTTTTTT; J gene: TRBJ2-2; clone size: -; V gene: TRBV29-1; D gene: TRBD2
CDR3 protein: CASSMLATTSTDTQYF; CDR3 DNA: TGTGCCAGTAGTATGCTCGCCACGACTAGCACAGATACGCAGTATTTT; J gene: TRBJ2-3; clone size: -; V gene: TRBV19; D gene: -
CDR3 protein: CASSLLGQGGEKLFF; CDR3 DNA: TGTGCCAGCAGTTTACTGGGACAGGGTGGGGAAAAACTGTTTTTT; J gene: TRBJ1-4; clone size: -; V gene: TRBV27; D gene: TRBD1
CDR3 protein: CASSPRAIADLAKNIQYF; CDR3 DNA: TGTGCCAGCTCACCACGGGCGATAGCGGACCTAGCCAAAAACATTCAGTACTTC; J gene: TRBJ2-4; clone size: -; V gene: TRBV18; D gene: -
CDR3 protein: CASSLWDRSSGNTIYF; CDR3 DNA: TGCGCCAGCAGCTTGTGGGACCGAAGCTCTGGAAACACCATATATTTT; J gene: TRBJ1-3; clone size: few; V gene: TRBV5-1; D gene: -
CDR3 protein: CASSLSQGANYGYTF; CDR3 DNA: TGTGCCAGCAGTTTATCTCAGGGTGCCAACTATGGCTACACCTTC; J gene: TRBJ1-2; clone size: -; V gene: TRBV28; D gene: -
CDR3 protein: CSVESLAGTSYNEQFF; CDR3 DNA: TGCAGCGTTGAGTCACTAGCGGGTACATCCTACAATGAGCAGTTCTTC; J gene: TRBJ2-1; clone size: -; V gene: TRBV29-1; D gene: TRBD2
CDR3 protein: CASSSGRGALSNQPQHF; CDR3 DNA: TGTGCCAGCAGCTCCGGGAGGGGGGCGCTTAGCAATCAGCCCCAGCATTTT; J gene: TRBJ1-5; clone size: -; V gene: TRBV5-8; D gene: -
CDR3 protein: CASSGRDRNTEAFF; CDR3 DNA: TGTGCCAGTAGTGGACGGGACAGGAACACTGAAGCTTTCTTT; J gene: TRBJ1-1; clone size: -; V gene: TRBV19; D gene: TRBD1
CDR3 protein: CASSIPGLAGSEQFF; CDR3 DNA: TGTGCCAGCAGCATACCGGGACTAGCGGGTAGTGAGCAGTTCTTC; J gene: TRBJ2-1; clone size: -; V gene: TRBV7-2; D gene: TRBD2
CDR3 protein: CAIRETTASNQPQHF; CDR3 DNA: TGTGCCATCAGAGAGACGACAGCTAGCAATCAGCCCCAGCATTTT; J gene: TRBJ1-5; clone size: -; V gene: TRBV10-3; D gene: -
CDR3 protein: CASSALFDSDEQFF; CDR3 DNA: TGTGCCAGTAGTGCCCTCTTCGACAGTGATGAGCAGTTCTTC; J gene: TRBJ2-1; clone size: -; V gene: TRBV19; D gene: -
CDR3 protein: CASVALSGANVLTF; CDR3 DNA: TGTGCCAGCGTGGCCCTATCTGGGGCCAACGTCCTGACTTTC; J gene: TRBJ2-6; clone size: -; V gene: TRBV2; D gene: -
CDR3 protein: CASSLQGFNSNQPQHF; CDR3 DNA: TGTGCCAGCAGTTTACAAGGATTCAATAGCAATCAGCCCCAGCATTTT; J gene: TRBJ1-5; clone size: -; V gene: TRBV28; D gene: -
CDR3 protein: CTSSPDTYEQYF; CDR3 DNA: TGCACCAGCAGCCCGGACACCTACGAGCAGTACTTC; J gene: TRBJ2-7; clone size: -; V gene: TRBV1; D gene: -
CDR3 protein: CASSLVPGDHNEQFF; CDR3 DNA: TGCGCCAGCAGCTTGGTACCGGGAGATCACAATGAGCAGTTCTTC; J gene: TRBJ2-1; clone size: -; V gene: TRBV5-1; D gene: -
CDR3 protein: CASSQVGLGTDTQYF; CDR3 DNA: TGCGCCAGCAGCCAAGTGGGACTGGGCACAGATACGCAGTATTTT; J gene: TRBJ2-3; clone size: -; V gene: TRBV4-1; D gene: -
CDR3 protein: CASSRNIGTGLTYEQYF; CDR3 DNA: TGTGCCAGCAGCCGAAACATAGGGACAGGGTTGACCTACGAGCAGTACTTC; J gene: TRBJ2-7; clone size: -; V gene: TRBV11-2; D gene: TRBD1
CDR3 protein: CASSTPTGSGNTIYF; CDR3 DNA: TGTGCCAGCAGTACGCCGACAGGCTCTGGAAACACCATATATTTT; J gene: TRBJ1-3; clone size: -; V gene: TRBV28; D gene: -
CDR3 protein: CASRLLTGENSNQPQHF; CDR3 DNA: TGTGCCAGCAGGCTTTTGACAGGGGAAAATTCTAATCAGCCCCAGCATTTT; J gene: TRBJ1-5; clone size: -; V gene: TRBV28; D gene: TRBD1
CDR3 protein: CASSPPGDTQYF; CDR3 DNA: TGTGCCAGCTCACCACCGGGAGATACGCAGTATTTT; J gene: TRBJ2-3; clone size: -; V gene: TRBV18; D gene: -
CDR3 protein: CASSLGLAGGSTDTQYF; CDR3 DNA: TGTGCCAGCAGCCTAGGACTAGCGGGAGGAAGCACAGATACGCAGTATTTT; J gene: TRBJ2-3; clone size: few; V gene: TRBV9; D gene: TRBD2
CDR3 protein: CSVVNAADTQYF; CDR3 DNA: TGCAGCGTTGTTAATGCCGCAGATACGCAGTATTTT; J gene: TRBJ2-3; clone size: once; V gene: TRBV29-1; D gene: -
CDR3 protein: CASSPGTSEETQYF; CDR3 DNA: TGCGCCAGCAGCCCCGGGACTAGCGAAGAGACCCAGTACTTC; J gene: TRBJ2-5; clone size: -; V gene: TRBV5-1; D gene: TRBD2
CDR3 protein: CASSLQGNYGYTF; CDR3 DNA: TGTGCCAGCAGCTTACAAGGGAACTATGGCTACACCTTC; J gene: TRBJ1-2; clone size: -; V gene: TRBV5-6; D gene: -
CDR3 protein: CASSGQGHGEAFF; CDR3 DNA: TGTGCCAGCAGTGGACAGGGGCACGGTGAAGCTTTCTTT; J gene: TRBJ1-1; clone size: -; V gene: TRBV2; D gene: TRBD1
CDR3 protein: CASSLAGGPGETQYF; CDR3 DNA: TGTGCCAGCAGCTTGGCGGGAGGGCCTGGGGAGACCCAGTACTTC; J gene: TRBJ2-5; clone size: many; V gene: TRBV5-4; D gene: TRBD2
CDR3 protein: CASRAQGSTEAFF; CDR3 DNA: TGCGCCAGCAGAGCCCAGGGAAGTACTGAAGCTTTCTTT; J gene: TRBJ1-1; clone size: -; V gene: TRBV5-1; D gene: -
CDR3 protein: CASSGGGQPQHF; CDR3 DNA: TGTGCCAGCTCAGGGGGCGGACAGCCCCAGCATTTT; J gene: TRBJ1-5; clone size: -; V gene: TRBV7-9; D gene: TRBD1
CDR3 protein: CASSQALGATGELFF; CDR3 DNA: TGTGCCAGCAGCCAAGCCCTGGGGGCCACCGGGGAGCTGTTTTTT; J gene: TRBJ2-2; clone size: few; V gene: TRBV4-2; D gene: -
CDR3 protein: CASSLRRSSYNEQFF; CDR3 DNA: TGTGCCAGCAGCTTACGGCGGAGCTCCTACAATGAGCAGTTCTTC; J gene: TRBJ2-1; clone size: -; V gene: TRBV5-6; D gene: -
CDR3 protein: CASSSSPGPLPMNTEAFF; CDR3 DNA: TGTGCCAGCAGTTCCTCCCCGGGGCCTCTACCTATGAACACTGAAGCTTTCTTT; J gene: TRBJ1-1; clone size: many; V gene: TRBV28; D gene: -
CDR3 protein: CASSRHGRPDTDTQYF; CDR3 DNA: TGTGCCAGCAGCCGACACGGACGCCCGGACACAGATACGCAGTATTTT; J gene: TRBJ2-3; clone size: -; V gene: TRBV7-6; D gene: -
CDR3 protein: CASSSQRTDTQYF; CDR3 DNA: TGTGCCAGCAGCTCGCAGAGGACAGATACGCAGTATTTT; J gene: TRBJ2-3; clone size: -; V gene: TRBV7-3; D gene: -
CDR3 protein: CASSYGEAYGYTF; CDR3 DNA: TGTGCCAGCAGTTATGGCGAGGCCTATGGCTACACCTTC; J gene: TRBJ1-2; clone size: -; V gene: TRBV6-6; D gene: -
CDR3 protein: CACRLGPSYEQYF; CDR3 DNA: TGTGCCTGCCGGTTGGGACCGTCCTACGAGCAGTACTTC; J gene: TRBJ2-7; clone size: -; V gene: TRBV30; D gene: -
CDR3 protein: CASSLLGTSGRALAGELFF; CDR3 DNA: TGTGCCAGCAGTTTATTAGGGACTAGCGGGAGGGCCTTGGCCGGGGAGCTGTTTTTT; J gene: TRBJ2-2; clone size: -; V gene: TRBV27; D gene: TRBD2
CDR3 protein: CASSLTDEQYF; CDR3 DNA: TGTGCCAGCAGCTTAACCGACGAGCAGTACTTC; J gene: TRBJ2-7; clone size: -; V gene: TRBV7-8; D gene: -
CDR3 protein: CASTGFGDTQYF; CDR3 DNA: TGTGCCAGCACCGGGTTCGGAGATACGCAGTATTTT; J gene: TRBJ2-3; clone size: -; V gene: TRBV28; D gene: -
CDR3 protein: CASGLALAGGGYNEQFF; CDR3 DNA: TGTGCTAGTGGTTTAGCCTTAGCGGGAGGAGGTTACAATGAGCAGTTCTTC; J gene: TRBJ2-1; clone size: -; V gene: TRBV12-5; D gene: TRBD2
CDR3 protein: CASSPPTGGNEKLFF; CDR3 DNA: TGTGCCAGCAGTCCGCCGACAGGGGGTAATGAAAAACTGTTTTTT; J gene: TRBJ1-4; clone size: many; V gene: TRBV28; D gene: TRBD1